The rows below give T cell receptor beta chains drawn from one sample of a study of blood T cell repertoires in COVID-19. Clones were read by immunoSEQ multiplex PCR, and TCRdb kept only the in-frame ones, dropping some. The data show some 200,000 clones, 85% to 90% seen once. Sequenced material: peripheral blood. These receptors came from a man aged 45-65 years with acute or convalescent COVID-19. Each CDR3 is given with its conserved first and last residue. The D gene is left open where the match is weak. Expanded clones are given a class, and other clones once, few, many or no size at all.

CDR3 protein: CASSGGLAGAYNEQFF
CDR3 DNA: TGTGCCAGCAGTGGCGGACTAGCGGGGGCCTACAATGAGCAGTTCTTC
D gene: TRBD2
J gene: TRBJ2-1
V gene: TRBV25-1
clone size: NA

CDR3 protein: CATSRSGYSNQPQHF
CDR3 DNA: TGTGCCACCAGCAGGTCGGGGTATAGCAATCAGCCCCAGCATTTT
D gene: NA
J gene: TRBJ1-5
V gene: TRBV15
clone size: NA

CDR3 protein: CASSPDNRNGEAFF
CDR3 DNA: TGTGCCAGCTCACCAGACAATCGCAACGGTGAAGCTTTCTTT
D gene: NA
J gene: TRBJ1-1
V gene: TRBV18
clone size: once

CDR3 protein: CASSLRGQGNYGYTF
CDR3 DNA: TGTGCCAGCAGCTTAAGGGGACAGGGAAACTATGGCTACACCTTC
D gene: TRBD1
J gene: TRBJ1-2
V gene: TRBV7-9
clone size: NA

CDR3 protein: CASSIAAGVGNTEAFF
CDR3 DNA: TGTGCCAGTAGTATTGCGGCAGGGGTGGGGAACACTGAAGCTTTCTTT
D gene: NA
J gene: TRBJ1-1
V gene: TRBV19
clone size: NA

CDR3 protein: CASSPVPGGIVADTQYF
CDR3 DNA: TGTGCCAGCTCCCCGGTACCCGGGGGAATAGTTGCAGATACGCAGTATTTT
D gene: NA
J gene: TRBJ2-3
V gene: TRBV18
clone size: NA

CDR3 protein: CASSDSGGPFSYNEQFF
CDR3 DNA: TGTGCCAGCAGTGACAGCGGGGGGCCCTTCTCCTACAATGAGCAGTTCTTC
D gene: TRBD2
J gene: TRBJ2-1
V gene: TRBV6-1
clone size: NA

CDR3 protein: CASSLEGRGSDTQYF
CDR3 DNA: TGTGCCAGCAGCTTAGAGGGCAGGGGTTCGGATACGCAGTATTTT
D gene: NA
J gene: TRBJ2-3
V gene: TRBV7-9
clone size: NA

CDR3 protein: CASTDSLNTEAFF
CDR3 DNA: TGTGCCAGCACGGACAGCCTGAACACTGAAGCTTTCTTT
D gene: NA
J gene: TRBJ1-1
V gene: TRBV25-1
clone size: NA

CDR3 protein: CASSSTGHLLNTEAFF
CDR3 DNA: TGCGCCAGCAGCTCTACAGGGCACCTTCTGAACACTGAAGCTTTCTTT
D gene: NA
J gene: TRBJ1-1
V gene: TRBV5-1
clone size: NA

CDR3 protein: CAWSPWRGRTDTQYF
CDR3 DNA: TGTGCCTGGAGTCCCTGGCGGGGGAGGACAGATACGCAGTATTTT
D gene: TRBD2
J gene: TRBJ2-3
V gene: TRBV30
clone size: NA

CDR3 protein: CASSFGRDTEAFF
CDR3 DNA: TGTGCCAGCAGCTTTGGCAGGGACACTGAAGCTTTCTTT
D gene: NA
J gene: TRBJ1-1
V gene: TRBV7-3
clone size: NA

CDR3 protein: CASYNSGGTDTQYF
CDR3 DNA: TGTGCCAGCTACAATAGCGGGGGGACAGATACGCAGTATTTT
D gene: TRBD2
J gene: TRBJ2-3
V gene: TRBV6-5
clone size: NA

CDR3 protein: CAISESSGASGYTF
CDR3 DNA: TGTGCCATCAGTGAGTCGTCAGGGGCTAGCGGCTACACCTTC
D gene: NA
J gene: TRBJ1-2
V gene: TRBV10-3
clone size: NA

CDR3 protein: CASSSLGVDYGYTF
CDR3 DNA: TGCGCCAGCAGCTCCTTAGGAGTCGACTATGGCTACACCTTC
D gene: NA
J gene: TRBJ1-2
V gene: TRBV5-1
clone size: NA

CDR3 protein: CASRQTQNTEAFF
CDR3 DNA: TGTGCCAGTAGGCAGACACAGAACACTGAAGCTTTCTTT
D gene: NA
J gene: TRBJ1-1
V gene: TRBV19
clone size: NA

CDR3 protein: CASSLYARSEQFF
CDR3 DNA: TGTGCCAGCAGCTTATACGCCCGGAGCGAGCAGTTCTTC
D gene: NA
J gene: TRBJ2-1
V gene: TRBV7-9
clone size: NA

CDR3 protein: CASSKYAGMNTEAFF
CDR3 DNA: TGTGCCAGCAGCAAGTACGCGGGGATGAACACTGAAGCTTTCTTT
D gene: NA
J gene: TRBJ1-1
V gene: TRBV7-8
clone size: NA

CDR3 protein: CSASRGLNTEAFF
CDR3 DNA: TGCAGTGCTAGTCGTGGCCTGAACACTGAAGCTTTCTTT
D gene: NA
J gene: TRBJ1-1
V gene: TRBV20-1
clone size: NA

CDR3 protein: CSVSDRTNQPQHF
CDR3 DNA: TGCAGCGTTTCCGACAGGACCAATCAGCCCCAGCATTTT
D gene: NA
J gene: TRBJ1-5
V gene: TRBV29-1
clone size: NA

CDR3 protein: CASSGGTGDTGELFF
CDR3 DNA: TGCGCCAGCAGCGGAGGGACAGGGGACACCGGGGAGCTGTTTTTT
D gene: TRBD1
J gene: TRBJ2-2
V gene: TRBV5-1
clone size: NA

CDR3 protein: CASSPPTGGPLSGNTIYF
CDR3 DNA: TGTGCCAGCTCACCACCCACAGGGGGCCCCCTCTCTGGAAACACCATATATTTT
D gene: TRBD1
J gene: TRBJ1-3
V gene: TRBV18
clone size: NA

CDR3 protein: CASSLARGGEGNQPQHF
CDR3 DNA: TGTGCCAGCTCTCTTGCCCGGGGGGGCGAAGGCAATCAGCCCCAGCATTTT
D gene: NA
J gene: TRBJ1-5
V gene: TRBV18
clone size: NA